Following are 27 T cell receptor beta chains from one sample sequenced in a study of blood T cell repertoires in COVID-19. Sequencing was performed with immunoSEQ multiplex PCR; in TCRdb, only in-frame clones are kept and a portion is missing. The sample contains 200,000 to 300,000 clones, roughly 90% of which appear only once. The sequenced material came from peripheral blood. The receptor set was obtained from a man between 60 and 75 years old who had recovered from COVID-19.

The chain is built from TRBV6-1 and TRBJ2-3; 7 positions agree with TRBD1. V was pared by 2 bases and J by 0 bases, with 5 bases of the junction left unmatched. CDR1 MNHNS and CDR2 SASEGT come from the germline V gene. The CDR3 length is 16 residues. CDR3 in amino acids: CASSETDRASTDTQYF. The CDR3 coding sequence is TGTGCCAGCAGTGAAACCGACAGGGCGAGCACAGATACGCAGTATTTT.

The rearrangement joins TRBV5-6 to TRBJ2-3, with 9 bases fitting TRBD1. With V trimmed by 4 bases and J by 5 bases, 2 bases remained unmatched. Germline assignment: CDR1 SGHDT and CDR2 YYEEEE. The CDR3 consists of 13 residues. Here the CDR3 DNA reads TGTGCCAGCAGCCTGGGACAGGGAGATACGCAGTATTTT. Its translation is CASSLGQGDTQYF.

The chain is built from TRBV25-1 and TRBJ2-2; 10 bases map to TRBD1. The V segment lost 6 bases and the J segment 0 bases; nucleotides outside the gene matches: 1. The CDR3 extends over 15 amino acids. The germline CDR1 and CDR2 sequences are MGHDK and SYGVNS. The CDR3 protein is CASRGQGTNTGELFF. The CDR3 nucleotides are TGTGCCAGCAGGGGACAGGGGACGAACACCGGGGAGCTGTTTTTT.

The chain uses TRBV5-1 and TRBJ1-2; D gene ambiguous. Germline CDR1 reads SGHRS; CDR2 reads YFSETQ. Trimming took off 0 bases at V and 8 bases at J, with 14 bases between the two ends. This CDR3 spans 14 amino acids. The CDR3 reads CASSLEGGRGGYTF. CDR3 sequence (DNA): TGCGCCAGCAGCTTGGAAGGCGGGCGAGGAGGCTACACCTTC.

This clone was detected only once. The J gene is TRBJ1-1, the V gene TRBV27, with 8 bases lining up with TRBD1. Trimming at V came to 5 bases and at J to 3 bases, leaving 5 bases not matched to a gene. The CDR3 has 14 amino acids. The germline V gene encodes CDR1 MNHEY and CDR2 SMNVEV (reference sequence). The CDR3 loop reads CASSRTGGYTEAFF. CDR3 sequence (DNA): TGTGCCAGCAGTCGAACAGGGGGATACACTGAAGCTTTCTTT.

The chain is built from TRBV14 and TRBJ2-7; no clear D. CDR3 length: 13 residues. With 0 bases removed from V and 4 bases from J, the gap between germline ends came to 7 bases. Germline V gene sequence: CDR1 SGHDN, CDR2 FVKESK. The CDR3 here is CASSQDVRYEQYF. The CDR3 bases are TGTGCCAGCAGCCAAGACGTCAGATACGAGCAGTACTTC.

The V and J genes are TRBV30 and TRBJ1-4; TRBD1 is a possible D gene (6 bases). The V and J ends lost 2 bases and 8 bases respectively, with 12 bases between them. CDR3 size: 13 residues. Germline V gene lookup returns CDR1 GTSNPN and CDR2 SVGIG (reference sequence). The CDR3 bases are TGTGCCTGGAGTCTGCAGGGGCCCGAAAAACTGTTTTTT. Translation: CAWSLQGPEKLFF.

The J gene is TRBJ2-7, the V gene TRBV6-5, with 7 nucleotides matching TRBD1. CDR1 and CDR2 (germline): MNHEY, SVGAGI. V lost 5 bases, J lost 2 bases, and 6 bases stayed unmatched. This CDR3 region has 14 residues. The chain's CDR3 is CASSKDRFAYEQYF. The CDR3 nucleotides read TGTGCCAGCAGTAAGGACAGGTTCGCCTACGAGCAGTACTTC.

This clone was detected ten times or more. The V and J genes are TRBV6-5 and TRBJ1-5, with 8 bases that match TRBD1. The CDR3 extends over 14 amino acids. The V gene's germline CDR1 is MNHEY and CDR2 SVGAGI. V was clipped by 2 bases and J by 4 bases; unmatched bases: 1. The CDR3 sequence is CASSYDRGNQPQHF. The CDR3 DNA sequence: TGTGCCAGCAGTTACGACAGGGGTAATCAGCCCCAGCATTTT.

DNA for the CDR3: TGTGCCAGCAGTCCGGGACAGGGATCCTACGAGCAGTACGTC. Translated: CASSPGQGSYEQYV. This chain connects TRBV6-5 to TRBJ2-7; 9 bases agree with TRBD1. Unmatched junction bases numbered 3, after V lost 5 bases and J lost 1 base. The CDR3 runs to 14 residues. Germline V gene data show CDR1 as MNHEY and CDR2 as SVGAGI.

The V and J genes are TRBV28 and TRBJ2-3; TRBD1 aligns across 9 bases. Trimming took 5 bases from V and 2 from J; bases not matched to a gene: 8. This CDR3 region has 16 residues. Germline V lookup: CDR1 MDHEN, CDR2 SYDVKM. The CDR3 bases are TGTGCCAGCAGTCCCCTTACAGGGGGCTTCACAGATACGCAGTATTTT. It encodes CASSPLTGGFTDTQYF.

The chain employs TRBV4-2 and TRBJ2-1; 10 positions match TRBD2. V gave up 1 base and J gave up 7 bases; unmatched junction bases: 4. The CDR3 spans 15 residues. Germline V gives CDR1 LGHNA, CDR2 YNFKEQ. DNA of the CDR3: TGTGCCAGCAGCCAAGCTAGCGGGGGTTTAAATGAGCAGTTCTTC. It specifies CASSQASGGLNEQFF.

CDR3 sequence reads: CASSPSEGYEQYV. The CDR3 DNA sequence: TGTGCCAGCTCACCCTCCGAGGGATACGAGCAGTACGTC. The chain carries TRBV18 and TRBJ2-7, with TRBD2 as a possible D gene (5 bases). CDR3 length equals 13 residues. V was cut by 3 bases and J by 4 bases, with 10 bases left in between. Germline lookup yields CDR1 KGHSH and CDR2 LQKENI.

This chain links TRBV18 with TRBJ1-3; D not resolved. Trimming left V 6 bases short and J 2 bases short, with 26 bases between. CDR3 length equals 19 residues. Per the germline V gene, CDR1 is KGHSH and CDR2 is LQKENI. Here the CDR3 reads CASSTTLWSAAAPGNTIYF. The CDR3 DNA is TGTGCCAGCTCCACCACGCTTTGGTCCGCGGCCGCCCCTGGAAACACCATATATTTT.

The CDR3 DNA follows: TGTGCCAGCAGCGACAGGGTGTCTGGAAACACCATATATTTT. Translation: CASSDRVSGNTIYF. The chain uses TRBV6-6 and TRBJ1-3; 7 nucleotides match TRBD1. From germline, CDR1 is MNHNY and CDR2 SVGAGI (reference sequence). V dropped 6 bases and J dropped 1; count of bases not matched to a gene: 3. The CDR3 sequence is 14 residues long.

The V and J genes are TRBV6-1 and TRBJ2-5; TRBD2 matches at 12 bases. Germline CDR1 and CDR2: MNHNS and SASEGT. The length of the CDR3 is 18 residues. J gave up 1 base and V 2 bases, and 8 bases lay outside the gene matches. The CDR3 coding sequence is TGTGCCAGCAGTGAAAGGGCTAGCGGGGGGGCGTTCCAAGAGACCCAGTACTTC. Its translation is CASSERASGGAFQETQYF.

This clone showed up just a few times. The chain couples TRBV19 to TRBJ1-1, with TRBD1 as a possible D gene (6 bases). V dropped 8 bases and J dropped 1 base, with 14 bases sitting between them. Germline loops: CDR1 LNHDA, CDR2 SQIVND (reference sequence). The CDR3 spans 14 residues. The CDR3 coding sequence is TGTGCCAGTCGAAAGCTGACAGGGAACACTGAAGCTTTCTTT. This translates into CASRKLTGNTEAFF.

This clone occurred once. V is TRBV2 and J is TRBJ2-3; no reliable D call. The CDR3 is 13 residues long. In germline, CDR1 is SNHLY, CDR2 FYNNEI. With 4 bases removed from V and 0 bases from J, the gap between germline ends came to 5 bases. The CDR3 region has the DNA TGTGCCAGCAGTGGTCCTAGCACAGATACGCAGTATTTT. The encoded protein is CASSGPSTDTQYF.

The V and J genes are TRBV30 and TRBJ1-6; perhaps TRBD1 as D (6 bases). Germline values: CDR1 GTSNPN, CDR2 SVGIG (reference sequence). This CDR3 comprises 12 residues. The V gene lost 5 bases and the J gene lost 6 bases, with 8 bases spanning the gap. The CDR3 DNA follows: TGTGCCTGGGGCAGGGGTAATTCACCCCTCCACTTT. Amino acid sequence: CAWGRGNSPLHF.

The chain recombines TRBV7-9 with TRBJ1-3; TRBD1 might be the D (6 bases). Germline CDR1 SEHNR, CDR2 FQNEAQ (reference sequence). There are 14 residues in the CDR3. V was clipped by 5 bases and J by 2 bases, with 10 bases between them. The CDR3 here is CASSLGTTGNTIYF. CDR3 sequence (DNA): TGTGCCAGCAGCCTGGGGACAACTGGAAACACCATATATTTT. The full variable domain, in which reference TRBV7-9 and TRBJ1-3 provide the parts outside the CDR3, is DTGVSQNPRHKITKRGQNVTFRCDPISEHNRLYWYRQTLGQGPEFLTYFQNEAQLEKSRLLSDRFSAERPKGSFSTLEIQRTEQGDSAMYLCASSLGTTGNTIYFGEGSWLTVV.

This clone came up once. The rearrangement joins TRBV2 to TRBJ1-5, with D tentatively TRBD1 (6 bases). The CDR3 spans 15 residues. V lost 3 bases to trimming and J lost 5 bases, with 14 bases between them. Germline V gene data show CDR1 as SNHLY and CDR2 as FYNNEI. DNA of the CDR3: TGTGCCAGCAGTGACTCCGGGCAGGGGTATCAGCCCCAGCATTTT. Protein product: CASSDSGQGYQPQHF.

The chain couples TRBV7-9 to TRBJ2-3, with 10 bases fitting TRBD2. Germline V CDR1 and CDR2: SEHNR, FQNEAQ (reference sequence). The CDR3 consists of 15 residues. Trimming cost V 5 bases and J 3 bases; bases outside gene matches: 5. The CDR3 region is CASSRSGGGTDTQYF. Written as DNA, the CDR3 is TGTGCCAGCAGCCGGAGCGGGGGGGGGACAGATACGCAGTATTTT.

V usage is TRBV11-2 and J usage is TRBJ2-1, with 11 bases matching TRBD2. The CDR3 sequence is 15 residues long. Germline CDR1 and CDR2: SGHAT and FQNNGV. Trimming took 2 bases from V and 5 from J; bases not matched to a gene: 2. The CDR3 reads CASSLTSGGNNEQFF. CDR3 in DNA: TGTGCCAGCAGCTTAACTAGCGGGGGAAACAATGAGCAGTTCTTC.

This chain joins TRBV3-1 (or the pseudogene TRBV3-2) and TRBJ2-7; D is possibly TRBD1 (5 bases). The length of the CDR3 is 14 residues. Germline V gene sequence: CDR1 LGHDT, CDR2 YNNKEL (reference sequence). Trimming pared 1 base from V and 3 bases from J, leaving 10 bases between. CDR3 coding DNA: TGTGCCAGCAGCCAAGGACAGTTAGGCTACGAGCAGTACTTC. Translation: CASSQGQLGYEQYF.

The chain combines TRBV18 with TRBJ2-3; D is possibly TRBD2 (5 bases). Trimming stripped 6 bases from V and 5 bases from J, with 12 bases between. The CDR3 is made up of 13 amino acids. Germline loops: CDR1 KGHSH, CDR2 LQKENI. CDR3 loop: CASSPTNKDTQYF. Written as DNA, the CDR3 is TGTGCCAGCTCCCCGACTAATAAAGATACGCAGTATTTT.

V and J are TRBV12-3 or TRBV12-4 and TRBJ1-1, with D possibly matching TRBD1 (5 bases). CDR3 length: 12 residues. V dropped 1 base and J dropped 8 bases, with 8 bases sitting between them. In DNA form, the CDR3 reads TGTGCCAGCAGTTTAGATGGGGCGGAAGCTTTCTTT. Translation gives CASSLDGAEAFF.

V and J are TRBV4-2 and TRBJ2-7; D call uncertain. The CDR3 contains 16 residues. The germline V gene has CDR1 LGHNA and CDR2 YNFKEQ. Trimming cost V 2 bases and J 3 bases, with 17 bases left between them. The CDR3 DNA reads as TGTGCCAGCAGCCAATCAGACTCAAACATGAACTACGAGCAGTACTTC. It encodes CASSQSDSNMNYEQYF.